These 26 T cell receptor beta chains came from one sample sequenced in a study of blood T cell repertoires in COVID-19. Sequencing was performed with immunoSEQ multiplex PCR; in TCRdb, only in-frame clones are kept and a portion is missing. The profile shows hundreds of thousands of clones, around 90% of them singletons. Source material: PBMCs or T cells enriched from blood (not recorded which). All receptors come from a man under 40 who had been exposed to COVID-19.

The V call is TRBV18, the J call TRBJ1-5, with unresolved D. This CDR3 spans 14 amino acids. Per the germline V gene, CDR1 is KGHSH and CDR2 is LQKENI. Trimming left V 3 bases short and J 7 bases short, with 13 bases between. CDR3 in amino acids: CASSPVGGSQPQHF. The CDR3 bases are TGTGCCAGCTCACCCGTTGGAGGTAGCCAGCCCCAGCATTTT.

This clone was seen just once. The chain employs TRBV7-2 and TRBJ1-4, with 10 bases identical to TRBD1. Germline V gene sequence: CDR1 SGHTA, CDR2 FQGNSA. The CDR3 loop spans 17 amino acids. V was clipped by 3 bases and J by 10 bases; unmatched bases: 14. DNA of the CDR3: TGTGCCAGCAGCTTGACAGGGGGCGCAAATATCCCGGGAAAACTGTTTTTT. Translated: CASSLTGGANIPGKLFF.

The J gene is TRBJ2-3, the V gene TRBV5-1; D perhaps matches TRBD1 (6 bases). CDR3 length: 17 residues. V dropped 1 base and J dropped 1 base, with 16 bases sitting between them. Per the germline V gene, CDR1 is SGHRS and CDR2 is YFSETQ. CDR3 amino acids: CASSLIFRGQGTDTQYF. CDR3 DNA: TGCGCCAGCAGCTTGATTTTCAGGGGACAAGGCACAGATACGCAGTATTTT.

This rearrangement joins TRBV4-1 to TRBJ1-2, with 7 positions matching TRBD1. The CDR3 covers 17 residues. V shed 0 bases, J shed 0 bases, and the junction held 7 bases outside the gene matches. The germline gives CDR1 MGHRA, CDR2 YSYEKL. The CDR3 here is CASSQDHPGQANYGYTF. The CDR3 DNA reads as TGCGCCAGCAGCCAAGATCATCCCGGACAGGCTAACTATGGCTACACCTTC.

V gene TRBV6-5 combines with J gene TRBJ1-1; tentatively, D is TRBD1 (5 bases). V lost 4 bases and J 4 bases, leaving 16 bases between the germline ends. The CDR3 loop spans 15 amino acids. Germline V gene sequence: CDR1 MNHEY, CDR2 SVGAGI. CDR3 sequence (DNA): TGTGCCAGCAGTTCAGTGGGGCCAGGGTCCACTGAAGCTTTCTTT. The encoded protein is CASSSVGPGSTEAFF.

In DNA form, the CDR3 reads TGTGCCAGCAGCCCCGGGACAGGGGTTCAGCCCCAGCATTTT. It codes for CASSPGTGVQPQHF. This sequence joins TRBV5-5 and TRBJ1-5; TRBD1 agrees at 10 bases. V shed 4 bases, J shed 6 bases, and the junction held 4 bases outside the gene matches. Looked up from germline, CDR1 is SGHKS and CDR2 is YYEKEE (reference sequence). The CDR3 has 14 residues.

V usage is TRBV2 and J usage is TRBJ1-5, with 9 bases matching TRBD1. The CDR3 length is 14 residues. From germline, CDR1 is SNHLY and CDR2 FYNNEI. J gave up 7 bases and V 4 bases, and 5 bases lay outside the gene matches. CDR3 in amino acids: CASSGTGVGQPQHF. The CDR3 region has the DNA TGTGCCAGCAGTGGGACAGGGGTTGGACAGCCCCAGCATTTT.

The chain joins TRBV21-1 to TRBJ2-3; TRBD2, the table's D call, lacks a check against the DNA. TRBV21-1 is classified as a pseudogene. The CDR3 has 17 residues. The CDR3 is CASSKADKRGGTDTQYF. The CDR3 DNA reads TGTGCCAGCAGCAAAGCAGACAAGCGGGGGGGCACAGATACGCAGTATTTT.

The CDR3 is CASSHGEGGVNEQFF. The CDR3 DNA is TGTGCCAGCAGCCACGGAGAGGGGGGGGTCAATGAGCAGTTCTTC. The V call is TRBV4-2, the J call TRBJ2-1, with D possibly being TRBD2 (7 bases). CDR1 and CDR2 from the germline V gene are LGHNA and YNFKEQ. The V end lost 3 bases, the J end lost 6 bases, and 15 bases lay between the germline ends. This CDR3 has 15 residues.

The chain uses TRBV6-4 and TRBJ1-6, with 12 bases identical to TRBD1. The CDR3 consists of 14 residues. The germline CDR1 and CDR2 sequences are MRHNA and SNTAGT. Germline trimming cut 2 bases from V and 10 bases from J; bases unmatched to any gene: 0. In DNA form, the CDR3 reads TGTGCCAGCAGTGACGGGACAGGGGGCTCACCCCTCCACTTT. Its protein product is CASSDGTGGSPLHF.

V is TRBV10-3 and J is TRBJ1-5; D remains ambiguous. Germline values: CDR1 ENHRY, CDR2 SYGVKD. CDR3 length: 13 amino acids. V lost 10 bases to trimming and J lost 5 bases, with 15 bases between them. The CDR3 spells CATNPLEDQPQHF. CDR3 in DNA: TGTGCCACCAACCCCCTTGAGGATCAGCCCCAGCATTTT.

This chain joins TRBV11-3 and TRBJ2-7; tentatively, D is TRBD1 (6 bases). Trimming pared 5 bases from V and 3 bases from J, leaving 8 bases between. This CDR3 comprises 12 residues. CDR1 and CDR2 (germline): SGHNT, YENEEA. The CDR3 coding sequence is TGTGCCAGCAGCCCGGACAGCTACGAGCAGTACTTC. Its protein is CASSPDSYEQYF. The full variable domain, completed using reference TRBV11-3 and TRBJ2-7, is EAGVVQSPRYKIIEKKQPVAFWCNPISGHNTLYWYLQNLGQGPELLIRYENEEAVDDSQLPKDRFSAERLKGVDSTLKIQPAELGDSAVYLCASSPDSYEQYFGPGTRLTVT.

The genes are TRBV9 and TRBJ2-7, with 7 bases lining up with TRBD2. This CDR3 has 15 residues. Trimming at V came to 0 bases and at J to 5 bases, leaving 8 bases not matched to a gene. CDR1 and CDR2 (germline): SGDLS, YYNGEE. The CDR3 DNA follows: TGTGCCAGCAGCGTAGGCCAGGGAGGGTATGACGAGCAGTACTTC. It specifies CASSVGQGGYDEQYF.

The rearrangement joins TRBV10-2 to TRBJ1-5; the D is unclear. The CDR3 has 14 amino acids. Germline V CDR1 and CDR2: WSHSY, SAAADI. Trimming left V 3 bases short and J 5 bases short, with 11 bases between. CDR3 sequence: CASSEVNLDQPQHF. As DNA, the CDR3 is TGCGCCAGCAGTGAAGTGAATCTAGATCAGCCCCAGCATTTT.

The chain employs TRBV4-2 and TRBJ1-2; D may be TRBD1 (6 bases). Germline-derived CDR1 and CDR2 are LGHNA and YNFKEQ. Trimming shortened V by 0 bases and J by 8 bases, and 16 bases separated the two germline ends. This CDR3 is 15 amino acids long. The CDR3 DNA follows: TGTGCCAGCAGCCAAGAGGAGCAACAGGGTAACGGCTACACCTTC. Its protein is CASSQEEQQGNGYTF.

A single count supports this clone. The chain carries TRBV7-6 and TRBJ2-7; 12 nucleotides agree with TRBD2. Trimming at V came to 6 bases and at J to 3 bases, leaving 6 bases not matched to a gene. Per germline, CDR1 SGHVS and CDR2 FNYEAQ. This CDR3 has 15 residues. CDR3 in DNA: TGTGCCAGCAGGGCTACTAGCGGGGGGAACTACGAGCAGTACTTC. It is translated as CASRATSGGNYEQYF.

This clone was observed once. The chain has TRBV7-6 and TRBJ2-3; D gene unclear. The CDR3 has 15 residues. V lost 4 bases and J lost 1, with 12 bases in between. CDR1 and CDR2 (germline): SGHVS, FNYEAQ. CDR3 DNA: TGTGCCAGCAGCTCCCCCGTCAGCGGCACAGATACGCAGTATTTT. It codes for CASSSPVSGTDTQYF.

The chain has TRBV11-2 and TRBJ2-3; 8 bases agree with TRBD2. The CDR3 runs to 15 residues. Trimming took 5 bases from V and 4 from J; bases not matched to a gene: 8. CDR1 and CDR2 (germline): SGHAT, FQNNGV. The CDR3 DNA reads TGTGCCAGCAGCAGAGGACTAGCACCTTCAGATACGCAGTATTTT. The encoded protein is CASSRGLAPSDTQYF.

This rearrangement joins TRBV5-1 to TRBJ1-4; D might be TRBD1 (6 bases). The V end lost 0 bases, the J end lost 5 bases, and 11 bases lay between the germline ends. The CDR3 is made up of 15 amino acids. Germline V gene sequence: CDR1 SGHRS, CDR2 YFSETQ. This CDR3 is CASSLVGRGNEKLFF. The DNA of the CDR3 is TGCGCCAGCAGCTTGGTCGGCAGGGGAAATGAAAAACTGTTTTTT.

The V call is TRBV6-6, the J call TRBJ2-3, with D possibly matching TRBD2 (6 bases). Trimming shortened V by 0 bases and J by 3 bases, and 13 bases separated the two germline ends. CDR3 length: 16 amino acids. CDR1 and CDR2 (germline): MNHNY, SVGAGI (reference sequence). The CDR3 sequence is CASSYSSGVLTDTQYF. As DNA, the CDR3 is TGTGCCAGCAGTTACTCTAGCGGCGTTTTAACAGATACGCAGTATTTT.

V usage is TRBV6-1 and J usage is TRBJ2-7, with 7 nucleotides matching TRBD1. Trimming removed 1 base from V and 3 bases from J; junction bases left unmatched: 6. The CDR3 is 15 residues long. CDR1 and CDR2 (germline): MNHNS, SASEGT. The DNA for the CDR3 is TGTGCCAGCAGTGAAGAGGTAGGGGGCGTCTACGAGCAGTACTTC. Translation gives CASSEEVGGVYEQYF.

The J gene is TRBJ2-5, the V gene TRBV11-2, with 8 bases that match TRBD1. The CDR3 length is 14 residues. CDR1 is SGHAT, CDR2 FQNNGV, per germline. Trimming removed 6 bases from V and 5 bases from J; junction bases left unmatched: 8. The CDR3 sequence is CASSLDRVEETQYF. CDR3 sequence (DNA): TGTGCCAGCAGTCTGGACAGGGTCGAGGAGACCCAGTACTTC. Full variable domain (outside the CDR3, taken from reference TRBV11-2 and TRBJ2-5): EAGVAQSPRYKIIEKRQSVAFWCNPISGHATLYWYQQILGQGPKLLIQFQNNGVVDDSQLPKDRFSAERLKGVDSTLKIQPAKLEDSAVYLCASSLDRVEETQYFGPGTRLLVL.

The chain has TRBV14 and TRBJ1-2; D possibly corresponds to TRBD1 (5 bases). The germline CDR1 and CDR2 sequences are SGHDN and FVKESK. The CDR3 length is 15 residues. Deletions cut 4 bases from V and 0 bases from J, with 12 bases between. Here the CDR3 DNA reads TGTGCCAGCAGCCCGGGGGGGATAGCTAACTATGGCTACACCTTC. Its translation is CASSPGGIANYGYTF.

V and J are TRBV19 and TRBJ2-1, with unresolved D. Germline CDR1 reads LNHDA; CDR2 reads SQIVND (reference sequence). Trimming removed 5 bases from V and 7 bases from J, with 15 bases in between. There are 14 residues in the CDR3. The CDR3 here is CASSSIRGENEQFF. CDR3 in DNA: TGTGCCAGTAGTTCCATTCGAGGCGAAAATGAGCAGTTCTTC.

The chain has TRBV14 and TRBJ1-6; D gene ambiguous. The ends were cut back, 0 bases at V and 9 bases at J, with 12 bases in the middle. The length of the CDR3 is 15 residues. Germline V CDR1 and CDR2: SGHDN, FVKESK. CDR3: CASSQDRWAGSPLHF. The DNA of the CDR3 is TGTGCCAGCAGCCAAGACCGCTGGGCGGGTTCACCCCTCCACTTT.

The chain joins TRBV2 to TRBJ2-3, with D perhaps TRBD2 (5 bases). Germline V gives CDR1 SNHLY, CDR2 FYNNEI. V was shortened by 11 bases and J by 0 bases, with 15 bases between the two germline ends. This CDR3 has 14 amino acids. Here the CDR3 reads CAAQRLTSTDTQYF. The CDR3 coding sequence is TGTGCCGCTCAGCGGTTAACTAGCACAGATACGCAGTATTTT.